Presented here are 5 T cell receptor beta chains from one specimen sequenced in a study of PD-1 blockade in classical Hodgkin lymphoma. Only in-frame clones appear in the TCRdb table, and some are missing; sequencing was by immunoSEQ multiplex PCR. The table has around 35,000 clones, approximately 67% seen once. Time point here: cycle 4 day 1 (C4D1), after five to seven weeks of nivolumab. Exposure to brentuximab vedotin varied, and each patient had relapsed following autologous stem cell transplantation. The material was peripheral blood mononuclear cells (PBMCs), obtained before the fourth cycle of nivolumab. The receptors were gathered from a human donor with classical Hodgkin lymphoma.

This sequence joins TRBV5-1 and TRBJ1-6; D may be TRBD1 (6 bases). CDR3 size: 14 residues. V gave up 4 bases and J gave up 7 bases, with 12 bases separating them. Looked up from germline, CDR1 is SGHRS and CDR2 is YFSETQ. Here the CDR3 reads CASSQVQGNSPLHF. In DNA, the CDR3 is TGCGCCAGCAGCCAGGTGCAGGGGAATTCACCCCTCCACTTT. Supplemented by reference TRBV5-1 and TRBJ1-6, the full variable domain reads KAGVTQTPRYLIKTRGQQVTLSCSPISGHRSVSWYQQTPGQGLQFLFEYFSETQRNKGNFPGRFSGRQFSNSRSEMNVSTLELGDSALYLCASSQVQGNSPLHFGNGTRLTVT.

CDR3 bases: TGTGCCAGCAGCTTAGAGGTGGCAGGGAACGGCTACACCTTC. This translates into CASSLEVAGNGYTF. This rearrangement joins TRBV11-2 to TRBJ1-2, with D perhaps TRBD1 (5 bases). Between the trimmed V and J ends, which lost 0 bases and 8 bases, there was a span of 13 bases. In germline, CDR1 is SGHAT, CDR2 FQNNGV. This CDR3 contains 14 residues. Complete variable domain (other parts from reference TRBV11-2 and TRBJ1-2): EAGVAQSPRYKIIEKRQSVAFWCNPISGHATLYWYQQILGQGPKLLIQFQNNGVVDDSQLPKDRFSAERLKGVDSTLKIQPAKLEDSAVYLCASSLEVAGNGYTFGSGTRLTVV.

This clone was counted a few times. The genes are TRBV28 and TRBJ1-2, with D hard to call. Trimming cost V 2 bases and J 10 bases, with 11 bases left between them. There are 12 residues in the CDR3. Germline assignment: CDR1 MDHEN and CDR2 SYDVKM. The CDR3 reads CASSLNRRAYTF. The DNA of the CDR3 is TGTGCCAGCAGTTTAAATCGACGGGCCTACACCTTC.

The rearrangement uses TRBV21-1 and TRBJ1-4. TRBV21-1 is classified as a pseudogene. CDR3 length: 17 residues. The CDR3 is CASSKGSAEVANEKLFF. The CDR3 DNA follows: TGTGCCAGCAGCAAAGGGTCTGCGGAGGTGGCTAATGAAAAACTGTTTTTT.

The chain joins TRBV6-6 to TRBJ2-7, with D perhaps matching TRBD2 (5 bases). The CDR3 is 15 amino acids. The germline gives CDR1 MNHNY, CDR2 SVGAGI (reference sequence). V shed 6 bases and J shed 1 base, with 16 bases lying between them. Here the CDR3 reads CASSEGGTQSYEQYF. The CDR3 DNA reads as TGTGCCAGCAGCGAAGGAGGCACCCAATCCTACGAGCAGTACTTC.